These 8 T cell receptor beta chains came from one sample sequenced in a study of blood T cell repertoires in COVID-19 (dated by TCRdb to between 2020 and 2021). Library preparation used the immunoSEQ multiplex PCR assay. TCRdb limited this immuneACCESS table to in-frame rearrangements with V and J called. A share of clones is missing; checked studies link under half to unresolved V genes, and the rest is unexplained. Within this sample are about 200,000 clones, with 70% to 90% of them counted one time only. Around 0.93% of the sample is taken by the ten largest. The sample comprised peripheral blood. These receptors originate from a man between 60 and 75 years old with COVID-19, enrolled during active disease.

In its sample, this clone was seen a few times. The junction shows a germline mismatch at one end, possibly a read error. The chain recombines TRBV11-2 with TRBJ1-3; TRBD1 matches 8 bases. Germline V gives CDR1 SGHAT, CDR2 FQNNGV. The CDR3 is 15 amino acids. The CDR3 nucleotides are TGTGCCAGCAGCCTAGACAGGGGATTTGGAAACACCATATATTTT. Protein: CASSLDRGFGNTIYF.

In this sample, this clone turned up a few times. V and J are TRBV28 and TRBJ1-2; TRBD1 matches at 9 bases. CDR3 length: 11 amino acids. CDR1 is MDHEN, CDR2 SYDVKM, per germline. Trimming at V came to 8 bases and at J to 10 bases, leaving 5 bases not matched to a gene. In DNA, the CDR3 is TGTGCCAGCCGGGACAGGGAAGCCTACACCTTC. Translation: CASRDREAYTF.

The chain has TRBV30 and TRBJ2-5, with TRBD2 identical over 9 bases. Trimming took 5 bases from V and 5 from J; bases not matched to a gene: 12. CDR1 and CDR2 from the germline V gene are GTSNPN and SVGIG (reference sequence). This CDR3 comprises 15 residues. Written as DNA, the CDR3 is TGTGCCTGGGGCCCTAGCGGGGCACGGAGCGAGACCCAGTACTTC. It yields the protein CAWGPSGARSETQYF.

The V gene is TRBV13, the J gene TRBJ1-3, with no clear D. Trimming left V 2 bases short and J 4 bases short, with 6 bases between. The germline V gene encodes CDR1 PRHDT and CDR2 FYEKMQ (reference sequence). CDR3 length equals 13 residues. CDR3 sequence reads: CASSLRVGNTIYF. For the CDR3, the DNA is TGTGCCAGCAGCTTACGGGTAGGAAACACCATATATTTT.

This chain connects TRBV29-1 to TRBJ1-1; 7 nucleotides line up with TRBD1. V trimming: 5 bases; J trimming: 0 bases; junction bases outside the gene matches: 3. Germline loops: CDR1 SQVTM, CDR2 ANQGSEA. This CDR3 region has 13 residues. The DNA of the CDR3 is TGCAGCGTTCGGACAGGACTGAACACTGAAGCTTTCTTT. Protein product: CSVRTGLNTEAFF.

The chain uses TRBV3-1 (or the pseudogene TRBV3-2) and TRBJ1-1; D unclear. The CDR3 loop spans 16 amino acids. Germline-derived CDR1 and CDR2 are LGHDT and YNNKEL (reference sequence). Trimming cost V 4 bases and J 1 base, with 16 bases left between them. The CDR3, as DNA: TGTGCCAGCAGCCTCGGCCCAGCTGGGCCGAACACTGAAGCTTTCTTT. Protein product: CASSLGPAGPNTEAFF.

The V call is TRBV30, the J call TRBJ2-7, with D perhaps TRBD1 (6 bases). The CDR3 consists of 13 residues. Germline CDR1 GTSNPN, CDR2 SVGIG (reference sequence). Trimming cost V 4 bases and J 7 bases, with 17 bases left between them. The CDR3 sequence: CAWNLGGAGEQYF. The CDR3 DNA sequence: TGTGCCTGGAATCTAGGGGGAGCAGGGGAGCAGTACTTC.

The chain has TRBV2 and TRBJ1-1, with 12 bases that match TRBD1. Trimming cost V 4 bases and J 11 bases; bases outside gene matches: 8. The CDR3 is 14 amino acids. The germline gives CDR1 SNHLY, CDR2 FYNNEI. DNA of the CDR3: TGTGCCAGCAGTGTGGGACAGGGGGCGAATTCGGCTTTCTTT. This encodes CASSVGQGANSAFF.